Listed below are T cell receptor beta chains from one sample, sequenced in a study of blood T cell repertoires in COVID-19. The assay was immunoSEQ multiplex PCR, and TCRdb's table has in-frame clones only and misses some. The data show over 450,000 clones, with roughly nine tenths seen just once and about 8% held by the top ten. The source material was peripheral blood. The receptors shown here come from a woman aged 45-65 years with COVID-19, enrolled during active disease. Both conserved end residues are part of each CDR3. D genes are given only for firm matches. The size of a clone is reported for some rows only, either as once, few or many, or as a class for expanded clones.

d_gene	v_gene	j_gene	abundance	CDR3aa	CDR3nt
TRBD1	TRBV5-8	TRBJ1-4	few	CASSSGTGGTEKLFF	TGTGCCAGCAGCTCTGGGACAGGGGGAACTGAAAAACTGTTTTTT
TRBD1	TRBV9	TRBJ1-2	NA	CASSLPGQEVQGYTF	TGTGCCAGCAGCCTCCCTGGACAGGAGGTGCAAGGCTACACCTTC
TRBD1	TRBV3-1/TRBV3-2	TRBJ2-7	NA	CASSPADRVGEQYF	TGTGCCAGCAGCCCCGCCGACAGGGTGGGCGAGCAGTACTTC
TRBD2	TRBV7-9	TRBJ2-3	NA	CASSPSGGLPDTQYF	TGTGCCAGCAGCCCCAGCGGGGGACTACCAGATACGCAGTATTTT
TRBD2	TRBV30	TRBJ2-3	NA	CAWSVPGAGGQYF	TGTGCCTGGAGTGTTCCGGGAGCGGGGGGGCAGTATTTT
NA	TRBV6-4	TRBJ1-1	NA	CASSVGVNTEAFF	TGTGCCAGCAGTGTAGGGGTGAACACTGAAGCTTTCTTT
NA	TRBV5-1	TRBJ2-7	NA	CASSLDRAGEQYF	TGCGCCAGCAGCTTGGACAGGGCCGGCGAGCAGTACTTC
TRBD1	TRBV19	TRBJ1-6	NA	CASNPDRVGSPLHF	TGTGCCAGTAACCCGGACAGGGTGGGATCACCCCTCCACTTT
NA	TRBV3-1/TRBV3-2	TRBJ2-3	NA	CASSQELRDTQYF	TGTGCCAGCAGCCAAGAATTGAGAGATACGCAGTATTTT
NA	TRBV6-1	TRBJ2-7	NA	CASSEVWANEQYF	TGTGCCAGCAGTGAAGTGTGGGCTAACGAGCAGTACTTC
NA	TRBV11-2	TRBJ2-5	NA	CASSFTRRETQYF	TGTGCCAGCAGCTTCACTAGGAGGGAGACCCAGTACTTC
NA	TRBV3-1/TRBV3-2	TRBJ1-1	NA	CASSQERGVNTEAFF	TGTGCCAGCAGCCAAGAAAGGGGCGTGAACACTGAAGCTTTCTTT
NA	TRBV6-5	TRBJ1-1	NA	CASSYSAGDTEAFF	TGTGCCAGCAGTTACTCGGCCGGAGACACTGAAGCTTTCTTT
NA	TRBV3-1/TRBV3-2	TRBJ1-3	few	CASSQVIGPGNTIYF	TGTGCCAGCAGCCAAGTGATAGGTCCGGGGAACACCATATATTTT
TRBD1	TRBV18	TRBJ1-1	NA	CASSPGQRNTEAFF	TGTGCCAGCTCACCGGGACAGAGGAACACTGAAGCTTTCTTT
TRBD1	TRBV25-1	TRBJ2-4	NA	CASSDPSPGQPKNIQYF	TGTGCCAGCAGTGACCCCTCCCCGGGACAGCCCAAAAACATTCAGTACTTC
NA	TRBV2	TRBJ1-2	NA	CASSGQGSKPGSYGYTF	TGTGCCAGCTCTGGGCAGGGGAGCAAGCCGGGTAGCTATGGCTACACCTTC
TRBD2	TRBV30	TRBJ2-2	NA	CAWSNEFRRGGTGELFF	TGTGCCTGGAGCAATGAATTTCGGCGGGGGGGCACCGGGGAGCTGTTTTTT
NA	TRBV5-5	TRBJ1-1	NA	CASSATGGTNTEAFF	TGTGCCAGCAGCGCCACAGGCGGGACGAACACTGAAGCTTTCTTT
TRBD2	TRBV29-1	TRBJ2-3	NA	CSVVGGAGSDTQYF	TGCAGCGTTGTCGGGGGGGCCGGTTCAGATACGCAGTATTTT
TRBD2	TRBV9	TRBJ2-3	NA	CASSVGLSGVADTQYF	TGTGCCAGCAGCGTAGGTCTTAGCGGGGTTGCAGATACGCAGTATTTT
TRBD2	TRBV11-2	TRBJ2-7	NA	CASSLGWLAGGSYEQYF	TGTGCCAGCAGCTTAGGGTGGCTAGCGGGGGGATCCTACGAGCAGTACTTC
TRBD1	TRBV7-3	TRBJ2-7	NA	CASSPRTGGPHEQYF	TGTGCCAGCAGCCCCCGGACAGGGGGCCCCCACGAGCAGTACTTC
NA	TRBV19	TRBJ1-5	NA	CASSISRDWNQPQHF	TGTGCCAGTAGTATATCCAGGGACTGGAATCAGCCCCAGCATTTT
TRBD1	TRBV3-1/TRBV3-2	TRBJ2-7	once	CASSRRQGGEQYF	TGTGCCAGCAGCCGGAGACAGGGTGGCGAGCAGTACTTC
NA	TRBV5-6	TRBJ1-2	once	CASSLVGGSYGYTF	TGTGCCAGCAGCCTGGTGGGGGGGAGCTATGGCTACACCTTC
NA	TRBV4-1	TRBJ2-2	NA	CASSPIGGNTGELFF	TGCGCCAGCAGCCCTATAGGAGGGAACACCGGGGAGCTGTTTTTT
TRBD1	TRBV19	TRBJ2-7	NA	CASSQGQGGSYEQYF	TGTGCCAGTAGCCAGGGACAGGGAGGCTCCTACGAGCAGTACTTC
NA	TRBV5-1	TRBJ1-1	NA	CASSLVGGNTEAFF	TGCGCCAGCAGCTTGGTCGGGGGGAACACTGAAGCTTTCTTT
TRBD1	TRBV13	TRBJ1-2	NA	CASSLGRTGAYYGYTF	TGTGCCAGCAGCTTAGGGCGAACAGGGGCGTACTATGGCTACACCTTC
NA	TRBV12-3/TRBV12-4	TRBJ1-1	once	CASRIYMNTEAFF	TGTGCCAGCAGGATTTACATGAACACTGAAGCTTTCTTT
TRBD1	TRBV5-1	TRBJ1-6	NA	CASSWDSPNSPLHF	TGCGCCAGCAGCTGGGACAGCCCTAATTCACCCCTCCACTTT
TRBD1	TRBV3-1/TRBV3-2	TRBJ2-7	NA	CASSPQLGQAHGVGTYF	TGTGCCAGCAGCCCTCAGTTGGGACAGGCTCACGGGGTGGGCACGTACTTC
NA	TRBV6-2/TRBV6-3	TRBJ2-7	NA	CASSGAGPFYEQYF	TGTGCCAGCAGTGGGGCCGGACCCTTCTACGAGCAGTACTTC
NA	TRBV7-8	TRBJ2-1	NA	CASRRRGSNEQFF	TGTGCCAGCCGGCGACGGGGGAGCAATGAGCAGTTCTTC
NA	TRBV12-3/TRBV12-4	TRBJ1-1	NA	CASSLSQYTEAFF	TGTGCCAGCAGTTTGTCGCAGTACACTGAAGCTTTCTTT
TRBD1	TRBV5-5	TRBJ2-1	NA	CASTQGDRDNNEQFF	TGTGCCAGCACTCAAGGGGACAGGGACAACAATGAGCAGTTCTTC
TRBD1	TRBV29-1	TRBJ2-7	NA	CSVGGQGATMEQYF	TGCAGCGTTGGGGGACAGGGGGCGACTATGGAGCAGTACTTC
NA	TRBV6-5	TRBJ2-4	NA	CASRTIAKNIQYF	TGTGCCAGCAGGACTATAGCCAAAAACATTCAGTACTTC
NA	TRBV7-7	TRBJ2-2	NA	CASSGQGRSGELFF	TGTGCCAGCAGCGGGCAGGGAAGGTCCGGGGAGCTGTTTTTT
TRBD1	TRBV6-1	TRBJ2-5	NA	CASSEQSGGQETQYF	TGTGCCAGCAGTGAACAATCAGGGGGACAAGAGACCCAGTACTTC
TRBD1	TRBV7-8	TRBJ2-7	NA	CASSHSAQGATYEQYF	TGTGCCAGCAGCCATTCCGCGCAGGGGGCCACCTACGAGCAGTACTTC
TRBD2	TRBV7-9	TRBJ2-5	NA	CASSFLAGGGETQYF	TGTGCCAGCAGCTTCCTAGCGGGGGGCGGAGAGACCCAGTACTTC
NA	TRBV10-1	TRBJ2-7	once	CATTPHGGSSYEQYF	TGCGCCACTACTCCCCATGGCGGCAGCTCCTACGAGCAGTACTTC
NA	TRBV30	TRBJ2-3	NA	CAWSMLAGSTDTQYF	TGTGCCTGGAGTATGTTGGCAGGAAGCACAGATACGCAGTATTTT
NA	TRBV5-1	TRBJ1-1	NA	CASTLGGRNTEAFF	TGCGCCAGCACCCTGGGGGGGAGGAACACTGAAGCTTTCTTT
NA	TRBV9	TRBJ1-1	NA	CASSQEGGAQAFF	TGTGCCAGCAGCCAAGAAGGGGGGGCTCAAGCTTTCTTT
NA	TRBV7-2	TRBJ2-7	few	CASSLRVGQQGSPYEQYF	TGTGCCAGCAGCTTACGAGTAGGACAACAGGGTTCCCCCTACGAGCAGTACTTC
NA	TRBV19	TRBJ1-5	many	CASSNPPLWSGIYSNQPQHF	TGTGCCAGTAGTAATCCCCCACTCTGGTCAGGGATCTATAGCAATCAGCCCCAGCATTTT
NA	TRBV6-2/TRBV6-3	TRBJ1-1	NA	CASSYPSNPGLTEAFF	TGTGCCAGCAGTTACCCATCAAACCCAGGACTTACTGAAGCTTTCTTT
TRBD2	TRBV10-3	TRBJ2-1	NA	CAIRERGDYNEQFF	TGTGCCATCCGTGAGCGGGGGGACTACAATGAGCAGTTCTTC
TRBD1	TRBV5-1	TRBJ2-1	NA	CASSSTGTGNNEQFF	TGCGCCAGCAGCTCAACCGGGACAGGGAACAATGAGCAGTTCTTC
TRBD1	TRBV2	TRBJ2-7	NA	CASRAGTGGSHEQYF	TGTGCCAGCAGGGCCGGGACAGGGGGCTCCCACGAGCAGTACTTC
NA	TRBV27	TRBJ1-6	NA	CASSLSSYNSPLHF	TGTGCCAGCAGTCTGAGCTCCTATAATTCACCCCTCCACTTT
TRBD2	TRBV11-3	TRBJ2-7	NA	CASSLGGGREQYF	TGTGCCAGCAGCTTAGGCGGGGGACGCGAGCAGTACTTC
TRBD2	TRBV4-2	TRBJ2-2	NA	CASSRGSGGGNTGELFF	TGTGCCAGCAGCCGCGGAAGCGGGGGAGGGAACACCGGGGAGCTGTTTTTT
NA	TRBV14	TRBJ2-7	NA	CASSVRDSLIYEQYF	TGTGCCAGCAGCGTACGGGACTCCTTAATCTACGAGCAGTACTTC